This passage covers 12 T cell receptor beta chains from one sample sequenced in a study of T cell repertoires in cytomegalovirus infection. These receptors' antigens are unknown. TCRdb analysed the reads with MiXCR anew, one entry per CDR3 protein. The profile shows 750,000 to 950,000 distinct CDR3 sequences, roughly 29% of them singletons. The sequences come from cultured CD8+ T cells from PBMCs, collected from culture after CMV antigen stimulation. Source of these receptors: a human donor in good health (CMV status not recorded). Some clones in this sample may be carry-over from other donors' samples.

Ten or more counts support this clonotype. The V and J genes are TRBV4-1 and TRBJ1-4, with D unclear. V lost 3 bases and J 2 bases, leaving 10 bases between the germline ends. Germline V lookup: CDR1 MGHRA, CDR2 YSYEKL. The CDR3 is 15 amino acids. CDR3 region: CASSQIGFTNEKLFF. Here the CDR3 DNA reads TGCGCCAGCAGCCAGATTGGCTTTACTAATGAAAAACTGTTTTTT.

V gene TRBV10-2 combines with J gene TRBJ1-5, with D perhaps TRBD1 (6 bases). The CDR3 contains 13 residues. Germline values: CDR1 WSHSY, CDR2 SAAADI. Here the CDR3 DNA reads TGCGCTGCTCATGGAGGGGGAAATCAGCCCCAGCATTTT. It yields the protein CAAHGGGNQPQHF.

The rearrangement links TRBV7-9 to TRBJ1-3; the match to TRBD1 covers 9 bases. V lost 3 bases and J lost 8; bases outside the gene matches: 5. Germline loops: CDR1 SEHNR, CDR2 FQNEAQ (reference sequence). This CDR3 is built from 14 residues. CDR3 sequence reads: CASSLVRDRDTIYF. CDR3 sequence (DNA): TGTGCCAGCAGCTTGGTCCGGGACAGGGACACCATATATTTT.

This chain uses TRBV4-3 with TRBJ1-2; D perhaps matches TRBD1 (6 bases). Germline V gene data show CDR1 as LGHNA and CDR2 as YSLEER. The CDR3 sequence is 13 residues long. Trimming shortened V by 4 bases and J by 8 bases, and 14 bases separated the two germline ends. The CDR3 nucleotides read TGCGCCAGCAGCCTTACAGGGAGGGTAGGCTACACCTTC. Its protein product is CASSLTGRVGYTF.

The genes are TRBV25-1 and TRBJ2-2; D assignment may be TRBD1 or TRBD2 (6 bases each). CDR1 and CDR2 from the germline V gene are MGHDK and SYGVNS. CDR3 size: 17 residues. Trimming removed 0 bases at V and 4 bases at J, with 15 bases between. The CDR3 sequence: CASSEYLRGPGTGELFF. The DNA of the CDR3 is TGTGCCAGCAGTGAATATCTCCGGGGGCCGGGCACCGGGGAGCTGTTTTTT.

This clonotype was counted at least ten times. The genes are TRBV7-2 and TRBJ2-3; D is undetermined. The V end was cut by 0 bases, the J end by 6 bases, with 13 bases between. There are 15 residues in the CDR3. Germline V lookup: CDR1 SGHTA, CDR2 FQGNSA. CDR3 amino acids: CASSLAPRQGDTQYF. The CDR3 region has the DNA TGTGCCAGCAGCTTAGCGCCCAGACAAGGGGATACGCAGTATTTT.

This clonotype was recorded only once. The genes are TRBV14 and TRBJ2-5; tentatively, D is TRBD1 or TRBD2 (5 bases each). Trimming removed 0 bases from V and 7 bases from J, with 21 bases in between. Germline V gene data show CDR1 as SGHDN and CDR2 as FVKESK. This CDR3 region has 17 residues. CDR3 loop: CASSQDTMGRGRGTQYF. CDR3 sequence (DNA): TGTGCCAGCAGCCAAGACACGATGGGACGGGGCCGGGGGACCCAGTACTTC.

As concerns this clonotype: Germline and junction disagree at one end, which may indicate a read error. The V gene is TRBV15, the J gene TRBJ1-1; possibly TRBD1 for D (5 bases). Germline values: CDR1 LNHNV, CDR2 YYDKDF (reference sequence). The CDR3 runs 16 residues. The chain's CDR3 is CASSPPVGQGGPEAFF. The CDR3 nucleotides are TGTGCCTCCAGCCCCCCTGTCGGGCAGGGAGGTCCTGAAGCTTTCTTT.

In regard to this clonotype: A read error may produce the germline difference seen at one junction end. The V call is TRBV5-8, the J call TRBJ1-2, with D uncertain. The CDR3 length is 8 residues. The germline V gene encodes CDR1 SGHTS and CDR2 YDEGEE. In DNA form, the CDR3 reads TGTGCCAGCAGCTTGGGGGCCTTC. It encodes CASSLGAF.

The J gene is TRBJ1-2, the V gene TRBV19, with D tentatively TRBD1 (5 bases). Germline CDR1 is LNHDA and CDR2 is SQIVND (reference sequence). This CDR3 is 15 amino acids long. Between the trimmed V and J ends, which lost 7 bases and 6 bases, there was a span of 21 bases. The CDR3 is CASNGKDTLFHGYTF. The CDR3 DNA reads as TGTGCCAGTAATGGAAAGGACACCCTCTTTCATGGCTACACCTTC.

This clonotype was observed a few times. The J gene is TRBJ1-5, the V gene TRBV6-6, with D possibly matching TRBD1 (6 bases). From germline, CDR1 is MNHNY and CDR2 SVGAGI (reference sequence). The CDR3 spans 15 residues. The V end lost 5 bases, the J end lost 5 bases, and 16 bases lay between the germline ends. CDR3 amino acids: CASSPWGGRDQPQHF. CDR3 nucleotides: TGTGCCAGCAGTCCCTGGGGGGGGCGCGATCAGCCCCAGCATTTT.

The genes are TRBV7-2 and TRBJ1-5; no reliable D call. Germline CDR1 reads SGHTA; CDR2 reads FQGNSA. Trimming pared 8 bases from V and 2 bases from J, leaving 25 bases between. This CDR3 has 18 residues. CDR3 in amino acids: CASAQDSYILHGNQPQHF. The DNA of the CDR3 is TGTGCCAGCGCCCAGGATTCTTATATACTACACGGCAATCAGCCCCAGCATTTT. The whole variable domain, remainder taken from reference TRBV7-2 and TRBJ1-5, is GAGVSQSPSNKVTEKGKDVELRCDPISGHTALYWYRQSLGQGLEFLIYFQGNSAPDKSGLPSDRFSAERTGGSVSTLTIQRTQQEDSAVYLCASAQDSYILHGNQPQHFGDGTRLSIL.